This record looks at one TCR beta chain sequence and its context. Trimming removed 6 bases at V and 6 bases at J, with 20 bases between. CDR3 size: 16 residues. Germline V gene data show CDR1 as SGHAT and CDR2 as FQNNGV. Profiled with immunoSEQ multiplex PCR; TCRdb holds only in-frame clones, not every one. The table lists 25,000 to 30,000 clones, around 86% of them singletons, with around 9% in the top ten. The data belong to a study of somatic mutations in cytotoxic T cells in rheumatoid arthritis. The sample taken for sequencing was CD8+ T cells sorted from blood. The V and J genes are TRBV11-2 and TRBJ1-4; no clear D. The TCR originated in an adult with rheumatoid arthritis. The CDR3 is CASSYPLTVTYEKLFF. The CDR3 DNA follows: TGTGCCAGCAGTTACCCTCTAACAGTCACCTATGAAAAACTGTTTTTT.